This entry features one TCR beta chain sequence. What it binds is not known. This entry is derived from a study of Graves' ophthalmopathy and Graves' hyperthyroidism. General study points: A model built from 13 signatures distinguished ophthalmopathy from stable hyperthyroidism with approximately 90% sensitivity and about 80% specificity. In blood, most expanded thyroid clonotypes above 0.001 frequency were also detected.

Researchers took RNA transcripts and amplified TCR beta CDR3 regions from them. RT-PCR in the first round used HTBI primers; a second-round multiplex PCR followed. TCRdb used MiXCR to reprocess the multiplex PCR reads, holding one entry per CDR3 protein. The sample has just over 600,000 distinct CDR3 sequences; about a fifth are singletons. Stable hyperthyroidism denotes an absence of ophthalmopathy throughout 18 months of follow-up. Hyperthyroidism in these 18- to 65-year-old patients was newly diagnosed, lasting under 2 months. The sample consisted of peripheral blood. This receptor was taken from a woman aged 18-29 years with stable Graves' hyperthyroidism. Some clones in this sample may be carry-over from other donors' samples.

In DNA form, the CDR3 reads TGCGCCAGCAGCTTGGCTGGACCTAAAACCTATGGCTACACCTTC. Translation: CASSLAGPKTYGYTF. The chain couples TRBV5-1 to TRBJ1-2; D gene unclear. There are 15 residues in the CDR3. Germline V lookup: CDR1 SGHRS, CDR2 YFSETQ. V lost 0 bases, J lost 4 bases, and 13 bases lay in between.